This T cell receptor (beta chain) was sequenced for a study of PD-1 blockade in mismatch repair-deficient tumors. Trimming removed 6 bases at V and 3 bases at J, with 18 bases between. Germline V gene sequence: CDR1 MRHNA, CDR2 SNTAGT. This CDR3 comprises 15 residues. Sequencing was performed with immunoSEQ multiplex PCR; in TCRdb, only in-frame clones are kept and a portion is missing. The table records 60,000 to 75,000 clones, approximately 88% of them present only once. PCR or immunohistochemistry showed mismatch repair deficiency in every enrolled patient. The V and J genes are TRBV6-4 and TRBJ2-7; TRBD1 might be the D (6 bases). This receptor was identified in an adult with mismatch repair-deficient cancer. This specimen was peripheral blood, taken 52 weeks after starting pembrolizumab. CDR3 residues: CASSKTGTNNYEQYF. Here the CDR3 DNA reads TGTGCCAGCAGCAAGACCGGGACAAACAACTACGAGCAGTACTTC.